This T cell receptor beta chain was obtained from a study of metastatic and nonmetastatic thyroid tumors. General study points: As reported, TCR beta diversity in blood and tumor was significantly higher in malignant thyroid tumors than in benign nodules.

Turning to this clone: Its antigen is still unknown.

Per the study methods: Clinicopathological groups differed in CDR3, with these differences serving to build a distant-metastasis classifier for papillary thyroid cancer. TCRdb reanalyzed the PCR reads with MiXCR. The V and J calls here are based on TCRdb, not the publication. The data hold 34,000 or so clones, with roughly 36% observed a single time. Germline CDR1 is MNHEY and CDR2 is SVGEGT. V shed 2 bases and J shed 5 bases, with 11 bases lying between them. This CDR3 has 14 residues. None of the patients had undergone any treatment ahead of thyroid surgery. Source material: tumor tissue. This clonotype originated in a female donor with papillary thyroid cancer or a benign thyroid nodule (not recorded which). Some clones in this sample may be carry-over from other donors' samples. The chain links TRBV6-2 or TRBV6-3 to TRBJ2-3, with D perhaps given as TRBD1 or TRBD2 (5 bases each). Here the CDR3 reads CASSYRGEGDTQYF. DNA of the CDR3: TGTGCCAGCAGTTACCGGGGCGAGGGAGATACGCAGTATTTT.